What follows are 27 T cell receptor beta chains derived from one specimen sequenced in a study of identical twins. TCRdb called the 5' RACE reads again in MiXCR, with one record for every CDR3 protein. The profile shows about 100,000 distinct CDR3 sequences, 5.9% of them singletons. Input material: memory T cells sorted from blood. Source of these receptors: a woman aged 50 to 60 in good health.

V gene TRBV12-3 or TRBV12-4 combines with J gene TRBJ2-3; 11 bases map to TRBD2. CDR3 size: 16 residues. V lost 3 bases and J lost 1; bases outside the gene matches: 3. CDR3 DNA: TGTGCCAGCAGTTTTACACTAGCGGGGGGCACAGATACGCAGTATTTT. Protein: CASSFTLAGGTDTQYF.

The sample holds many counts of this clonotype. This chain links TRBV5-1 with TRBJ2-3; 12 bases match TRBD2. The ends lost 0 bases at V and 4 bases at J; junction bases unmatched: 3. The V gene's germline CDR1 is SGHRS and CDR2 YFSETQ. The CDR3 is 16 residues long. DNA of the CDR3: TGCGCCAGCAGCTTGGCTAGCGGGAGGGTTGCAGATACGCAGTATTTT. This translates into CASSLASGRVADTQYF. The variable domain in full, completed from reference TRBV5-1 and TRBJ2-3, reads KAGVTQTPRYLIKTRGQQVTLSCSPISGHRSVSWYQQTPGQGLQFLFEYFSETQRNKGNFPGRFSGRQFSNSRSEMNVSTLELGDSALYLCASSLASGRVADTQYFGPGTRLTVL.

This clonotype was seen repeatedly, ten times or more. This chain joins TRBV7-2 and TRBJ2-1, with D maybe TRBD1 (6 bases). The CDR3 runs to 12 residues. The V and J ends lost 7 bases and 7 bases respectively, with 11 bases between them. Germline values: CDR1 SGHTA, CDR2 FQGNSA. The CDR3 is CASTEQGNEQFF. The DNA for the CDR3 is TGTGCCAGCACCGAGCAGGGGAATGAGCAGTTCTTC.

This clonotype was observed a handful of times. V gene TRBV29-1 combines with J gene TRBJ2-5; no clear D gene. The CDR3 length is 13 residues. Trimming removed 1 base at V and 5 bases at J, with 11 bases between. The V gene's germline CDR1 is SQVTM and CDR2 ANQGSEA. Here the CDR3 reads CSVEVTDWETQYF. The CDR3 DNA is TGCAGCGTTGAAGTAACGGATTGGGAGACCCAGTACTTC.

Points on this clonotype: A much larger clone sits a single nucleotide away, making a read error possible. J is TRBJ2-1 and V is TRBV5-1; TRBD2 aligns across 8 bases. Germline assignment: CDR1 SGHRS and CDR2 YFSETQ. The CDR3 runs to 18 residues. The J segment lost 7 bases and the V segment lost 1 base, leaving 16 bases of the junction unmatched. The CDR3 loop is CASSLPDGSAGVFNEQFF. For the CDR3, the DNA is TGCGCCAGCAGCTTGCCCGACGGCTCAGCGGGAGTGTTTAATGAGCAGTTCTTC.

This clonotype appeared many times. The CDR3 region is CASSVTGELFF. DNA of the CDR3: TGTGCCAGCAGTGTCACCGGGGAGCTGTTTTTT. The chain carries TRBV3-1 and TRBJ2-2; D remains unclear. CDR1 is LGHDT and CDR2 is YNNKEL in the germline V gene (reference sequence). V was clipped by 6 bases and J by 4 bases, with 3 bases between them. The CDR3 covers 11 residues.

As to this clonotype: A much larger clone differs from this one at a single base, so this may be a read error. V gene TRBV7-2 combines with J gene TRBJ2-3; 9 bases agree with TRBD2. This CDR3 comprises 16 residues. Germline V gives CDR1 SGHTA, CDR2 FQGNSA. CDR3 nucleotide sequence: TGTGGCAGCAGCCCACTAGCGGGCAGTCGTACAGATACGCAGTATTTT. This translates into CGSSPLAGSRTDTQYF.

This clonotype was seen more than once but under ten times. The chain recombines TRBV30 with TRBJ2-5, with D perhaps being TRBD1 or TRBD2 (6 bases each). V gave up 2 bases and J gave up 4 bases, with 20 bases separating them. The CDR3 consists of 16 residues. Per the germline V gene, CDR1 is GTSNPN and CDR2 is SVGIG (reference sequence). The CDR3 DNA reads as TGTGCCTGGAGTTACGGCACGGTGGGGGGCCGAGAGACCCAGTACTTC. Amino acid sequence: CAWSYGTVGGRETQYF.

This clonotype was seen many times. The V call is TRBV12-3 or TRBV12-4, the J call TRBJ1-3, with D perhaps matching TRBD1 (6 bases). CDR3 length: 15 residues. Deletions cut 2 bases from V and 5 bases from J, with 13 bases between. Here the CDR3 DNA reads TGTGCCAGCAGTTTAACAGGGTTCGGCCGAAACACCATATATTTT. Translated, it gives CASSLTGFGRNTIYF.

This clonotype was found many times. The genes are TRBV7-3 and TRBJ2-1, with D possibly matching TRBD2 (6 bases). The length of the CDR3 is 17 residues. The ends were cut back, 5 bases at V and 3 bases at J, with 20 bases in the middle. From germline, CDR1 is SGHTA and CDR2 FQGTGA. The CDR3 DNA sequence: TGTGCCAGCAGCCCATGGGGAGGATCGGGCAGCTACAATGAGCAGTTCTTC. Translated: CASSPWGGSGSYNEQFF.

The chain couples TRBV11-3 to TRBJ1-1; 8 nucleotides line up with TRBD1. CDR1 and CDR2 (germline): SGHNT, YENEEA. Losses at the gene ends were 5 bases for V and 4 bases for J; bases not matched to a gene: 9. This CDR3 region has 15 residues. The CDR3 loop reads CASSPRQGASTEAFF. As DNA, the CDR3 is TGTGCCAGCAGCCCACGCCAGGGGGCTTCCACTGAAGCTTTCTTT.

The CDR3 DNA reads TGTGCCAGCAGCCAAGATCGGAGTCCTAACTATGGCTACACCTTC. Protein sequence: CASSQDRSPNYGYTF. V gene TRBV4-2 combines with J gene TRBJ1-2; no clear D gene. The CDR3 totals 15 residues. Trimming left V 0 bases short and J 0 bases short, with 8 bases between. Germline CDR1 is LGHNA and CDR2 is YNFKEQ.

In this sample, this clonotype turned up many times. CDR3 nucleotide sequence: TGCGCCAGCAGCTTGGATACAGGGCGAAATGGCTACACCTTC. Protein: CASSLDTGRNGYTF. The rearrangement links TRBV5-1 to TRBJ1-2; a possible D gene is TRBD1 (6 bases). Germline loops: CDR1 SGHRS, CDR2 YFSETQ. This CDR3 comprises 14 residues. V was cut by 0 bases and J by 6 bases, with 12 bases left in between.

This clonotype was picked up many times. The chain is built from TRBV29-1 and TRBJ1-2; D is unclear. The V end was cut by 4 bases, the J end by 4 bases, with 7 bases between. The CDR3 extends over 11 amino acids. CDR1 and CDR2 from the germline V gene are SQVTM and ANQGSEA. Here the CDR3 reads CSVVSGYGYTF. The CDR3 DNA reads TGCAGCGTTGTTTCCGGCTATGGCTACACCTTC.

This clonotype appeared many times. The V gene is TRBV7-9, the J gene TRBJ1-2, with 7 bases that match TRBD1. This CDR3 has 17 residues. In germline, CDR1 is SEHNR, CDR2 FQNEAQ (reference sequence). V shed 1 base, J shed 4 bases, and the junction held 12 bases outside the gene matches. In DNA, the CDR3 is TGTGCCAGCAGCTTAGATGGGACAGACGAGTTCCTCTATGGCTACACCTTC. It codes for CASSLDGTDEFLYGYTF.

Remarks on this clonotype: Relative to the germline gene, one junction end is altered; a read error may explain this. V gene TRBV9 combines with J gene TRBJ2-3, with a possible D match to TRBD1 (5 bases). The germline CDR1 and CDR2 sequences are SGDLS and YYNGEE. The CDR3 spans 15 residues. The CDR3 region has the DNA TGTACCAGCAGCGTTCAGACAGTTCAGGCAGATACGCAGTATTTT. Protein: CTSSVQTVQADTQYF.

There are a few counts of this clonotype. The V call is TRBV3-1, the J call TRBJ1-2; D not certain. Trimming stripped 2 bases from V and 5 bases from J, with 9 bases between. CDR1 and CDR2 from the germline V gene are LGHDT and YNNKEL (reference sequence). The CDR3 has 13 residues. CDR3 region: CASSQRARYGYTF. CDR3 coding DNA: TGTGCCAGCAGCCAAAGGGCGAGGTATGGCTACACCTTC.

Ten or more counts support this clonotype. The chain carries TRBV5-1 and TRBJ2-3; 9 nucleotides align to TRBD1. This CDR3 contains 18 residues. J was trimmed by 10 bases and V by 2 bases; bases with no gene match: 20. The germline V gene has CDR1 SGHRS and CDR2 YFSETQ. The CDR3 sequence: CASSLSTGTGSFEGAQYF. The CDR3 DNA is TGCGCCAGCAGCTTATCCACCGGGACAGGGAGTTTCGAGGGTGCGCAGTATTTT.

At least ten counts were recorded for this clonotype. The chain joins TRBV11-2 to TRBJ2-1; tentative D call: TRBD1 (7 bases). Germline CDR1 is SGHAT and CDR2 is FQNNGV. The ends were cut back, 7 bases at V and 4 bases at J, with 23 bases in the middle. The length of the CDR3 is 17 residues. The CDR3 nucleotides are TGTGCCAGCATCCTAGGGTACAGGGGACTCCCATACAATGAGCAGTTCTTC. Encoded protein: CASILGYRGLPYNEQFF. Combining the CDR3 with reference TRBV11-2 and TRBJ2-1 gives the whole variable domain EAGVAQSPRYKIIEKRQSVAFWCNPISGHATLYWYQQILGQGPKLLIQFQNNGVVDDSQLPKDRFSAERLKGVDSTLKIQPAKLEDSAVYLCASILGYRGLPYNEQFFGPGTRLTVL.

This clonotype occurred many times. The gene calls are TRBV5-1 and TRBJ2-1, with D possibly TRBD2 on 6 matching bases. V lost 3 bases and J 0 bases, leaving 13 bases between the germline ends. CDR3 length: 16 amino acids. Germline lookup yields CDR1 SGHRS and CDR2 YFSETQ. The CDR3 bases are TGCGCCAGCAGCTCCCTACCGGGAGACTCCTACAATGAGCAGTTCTTC. The encoded protein is CASSSLPGDSYNEQFF.

In its sample, this clonotype was seen many times. V gene TRBV7-9 combines with J gene TRBJ2-2, with 9 bases aligning to TRBD1. Looked up from germline, CDR1 is SEHNR and CDR2 is FQNEAQ (reference sequence). CDR3 length equals 15 residues. V dropped 3 bases and J dropped 5; count of bases not matched to a gene: 4. The CDR3 coding sequence is TGTGCCAGCAGCTTCGGACAGGGGCGAACCGGGGAGCTGTTTTTT. Translation gives CASSFGQGRTGELFF.

This clonotype was seen ten or more times. V usage is TRBV29-1 and J usage is TRBJ1-2; 7 bases are a match to TRBD1. The CDR3 covers 12 residues. The V segment lost 7 bases and the J segment 4 bases; nucleotides outside the gene matches: 6. Germline-derived CDR1 and CDR2 are SQVTM and ANQGSEA. DNA for the CDR3: TGCAGCGCCCTCGGGACAGCCTATGGCTACACCTTC. Its protein is CSALGTAYGYTF.

This clonotype was observed a handful of times. The chain carries TRBV6-2 or TRBV6-3 and TRBJ1-1; no reliable D call. The CDR3 is 13 residues long. The germline gives CDR1 MNHEY, CDR2 SVGEGT. Trimming took off 3 bases at V and 0 bases at J, with 5 bases between the two ends. The CDR3 reads CASSYNLNTEAFF. CDR3 in DNA: TGTGCCAGCAGTTATAACCTGAACACTGAAGCTTTCTTT.

This clonotype was counted at least ten times. The rearrangement joins TRBV4-1 to TRBJ1-3, with a weak D call TRBD1 (6 bases). In germline, CDR1 is MGHRA, CDR2 YSYEKL. The CDR3 runs to 14 residues. The V gene lost 5 bases and the J gene lost 1 base, with 9 bases spanning the gap. The CDR3 nucleotides read TGCGCCAGCAGCAGGGGGGAATCTGGAAACACCATATATTTT. It yields the protein CASSRGESGNTIYF.

The chain combines TRBV10-3 with TRBJ2-7, with D possibly TRBD2 on 6 matching bases. Germline V lookup: CDR1 ENHRY, CDR2 SYGVKD. The CDR3 contains 15 residues. Trimming stripped 0 bases from V and 6 bases from J, with 15 bases between. CDR3 amino acids: CAISESWGEFGEQYV. CDR3 in DNA: TGTGCCATCAGTGAGTCGTGGGGGGAGTTCGGCGAGCAGTACGTC.

Worth noting for this clonotype: A much bigger clone sits one base away, suggesting this may be a read error. The chain links TRBV2 to TRBJ2-7; a weak D match, TRBD1 (5 bases). The germline V gene has CDR1 SNHLY and CDR2 FYNNEI. This CDR3 comprises 15 residues. CDR3 bases: TGTTCCAGCAGTGAGATACAGGTCGGAAACTACGAGCAGTACTTC. Its translation: CSSSEIQVGNYEQYF.

Only one count was recorded for this clonotype. The chain employs TRBV5-8 and TRBJ2-6; no firm D call. Germline assignment: CDR1 SGHTS and CDR2 YDEGEE. The V end was cut by 1 base, the J end by 1 base, with 15 bases between. The length of the CDR3 is 18 residues. CDR3 in amino acids: CASSLSFASWSGANVLTF. CDR3 DNA: TGTGCCAGCAGCTTGTCGTTTGCTTCTTGGTCTGGGGCCAACGTCCTGACTTTC.